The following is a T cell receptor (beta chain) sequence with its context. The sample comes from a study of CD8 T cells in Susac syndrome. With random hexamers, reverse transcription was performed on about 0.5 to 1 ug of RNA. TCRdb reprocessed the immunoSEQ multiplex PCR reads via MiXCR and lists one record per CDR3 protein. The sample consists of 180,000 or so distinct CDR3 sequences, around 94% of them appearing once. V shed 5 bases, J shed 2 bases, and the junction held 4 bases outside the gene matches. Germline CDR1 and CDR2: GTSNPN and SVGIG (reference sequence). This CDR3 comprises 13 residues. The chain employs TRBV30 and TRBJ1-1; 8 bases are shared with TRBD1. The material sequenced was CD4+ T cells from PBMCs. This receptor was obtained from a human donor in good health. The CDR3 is CAWAGTGNTEAFF. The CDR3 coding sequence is TGTGCCTGGGCCGGGACAGGAAACACTGAAGCTTTCTTT.